Each of the 8 T cell receptor beta chains below was sequenced from the same sample in a study of cytomegalovirus exposure and HLA in healthy donors. Amplification used 60 Vbeta primers and 13 Jbeta primers. Generated by immunoSEQ multiplex PCR, the TCRdb table keeps only in-frame clones and is missing some. Of some 200,000 clones in the sample, about two thirds were seen once. Sequencing was performed on PBMCs. The receptors here all came from a middle-aged man in good health and CMV-seropositive.

V usage is TRBV4-1 and J usage is TRBJ2-3; 8 bases align to TRBD2. Germline assignment: CDR1 MGHRA and CDR2 YSYEKL. The CDR3 sequence is 17 residues long. J lost 3 bases, V lost 0 bases, and 8 bases had no gene match. This CDR3 reads CASSQEGRGDLTDTQYF. CDR3 in DNA: TGCGCCAGCAGCCAAGAAGGGCGGGGGGACCTTACAGATACGCAGTATTTT.

There are a few counts of this clone. The gene calls are TRBV27 and TRBJ1-5, with a weak D call TRBD1 (5 bases). This CDR3 is 14 amino acids long. V was trimmed by 6 bases and J by 6 bases, leaving 15 bases between them. Germline V lookup: CDR1 MNHEY, CDR2 SMNVEV (reference sequence). The CDR3 reads CASSLTQGFQPQHF. The CDR3 DNA follows: TGTGCCAGCAGCCTAACCCAGGGATTTCAGCCCCAGCATTTT.

The chain has TRBV5-1 and TRBJ2-2; 9 nucleotides align to TRBD1. The CDR3 is made up of 14 amino acids. Germline CDR1 SGHRS, CDR2 YFSETQ. J was trimmed by 6 bases and V by 0 bases; bases with no gene match: 0. Here the CDR3 reads CASSLGQGAGELFF. In DNA form, the CDR3 reads TGCGCCAGCAGCTTGGGACAGGGGGCCGGGGAGCTGTTTTTT.

The CDR3 nucleotides are TGTGCCAGCAGCTTAGTAGGGGCCTATGGCTACACCTTC. Protein sequence: CASSLVGAYGYTF. The V and J genes are TRBV7-9 and TRBJ1-2, with D possibly TRBD1 on 5 matching bases. Germline loops: CDR1 SEHNR, CDR2 FQNEAQ (reference sequence). Trimming took 1 base from V and 4 from J, leaving 7 bases between them. This CDR3 contains 13 residues.

V and J are TRBV4-2 and TRBJ2-3, with 10 bases that match TRBD2. The germline V gene encodes CDR1 LGHNA and CDR2 YNFKEQ. CDR3 length: 15 amino acids. J was trimmed by 5 bases and V by 4 bases; bases with no gene match: 6. As DNA, the CDR3 is TGTGCCAGCAGCCTCAGCGGGACTAGCGAAGATACGCAGTATTTT. This codes for CASSLSGTSEDTQYF.

This clone was counted between two and nine times. The V gene is TRBV6-5, the J gene TRBJ2-2; 7 bases line up with TRBD2. This CDR3 has 14 residues. Germline values: CDR1 MNHEY, CDR2 SVGAGI. V trimming: 3 bases; J trimming: 5 bases; junction bases outside the gene matches: 3. The CDR3 DNA follows: TGTGCCAGCAGTTATAGGCGGGGGACCGGGGAGCTGTTTTTT. Protein sequence: CASSYRRGTGELFF.

The V call is TRBV7-2, the J call TRBJ2-1; a possible D gene is TRBD1 (5 bases). The ends were cut back, 3 bases at V and 11 bases at J, with 14 bases in the middle. CDR1 is SGHTA, CDR2 FQGNSA, per germline. The CDR3 covers 13 residues. The CDR3 region is CASSLGLGTQQFF. The CDR3 DNA sequence: TGTGCCAGCAGCTTGGGGCTAGGTACTCAGCAGTTCTTC.

The chain recombines TRBV18 with TRBJ1-1, with TRBD1 matching 8 bases. V dropped 6 bases and J dropped 1; count of bases not matched to a gene: 4. Germline V CDR1 and CDR2: KGHSH, LQKENI. The CDR3 spans 14 residues. The CDR3 loop is CASSPGTGNTEAFF. DNA for the CDR3: TGTGCCAGCTCCCCCGGGACAGGGAACACTGAAGCTTTCTTT. Full variable domain (missing parts from reference TRBV18 and TRBJ1-1): NAGVMQNPRHLVRRRGQEARLRCSPMKGHSHVYWYRQLPEEGLKFMVYLQKENIIDESGMPKERFSAEFPKEGPSILRIQQVVRGDSAAYFCASSPGTGNTEAFFGQGTRLTVV.